The clone carrying this T cell receptor beta chain has just a few counts. Just one base apart from a much larger clone, this may be a read error. The sample holds other DNA sequences that translate to the same CDR3. Naive CD8 cells lacked CD45RO and underwent positive selection for CCR7, leaving out terminally differentiated effector memory CD45RA+ cells. Free of recent acute infections or vaccinations, the donors were healthy HIV-negative adults. The data were obtained in a study of shared clonotypes between healthy human individuals. Study background: Each donor contributed plates that comprised three CD4 naive, three CD4 memory, two CD8 naive and one CD8 memory.

Some clones are missing from TCRdb's copy, which holds only in-frame ones; the method was immunoSEQ multiplex PCR. The table lists roughly 2,000,000 clones, about 95% of them singletons. The CDR3 spans 13 residues. CDR1 is SGDLS and CDR2 is YYNGEE in the germline V gene. V lost 0 bases, J lost 3 bases, and 6 bases lay in between. V and J are TRBV9 and TRBJ1-1; maybe TRBD1 (6 bases). Sample: naive CD8+ T cells sorted from blood. This sequence was found in a man between 18 and 35 years old in good health. CDR3 protein: CASSVEGDTEAFF. CDR3 bases: TGTGCCAGCAGCGTAGAGGGGGACACTGAAGCTTTCTTT.